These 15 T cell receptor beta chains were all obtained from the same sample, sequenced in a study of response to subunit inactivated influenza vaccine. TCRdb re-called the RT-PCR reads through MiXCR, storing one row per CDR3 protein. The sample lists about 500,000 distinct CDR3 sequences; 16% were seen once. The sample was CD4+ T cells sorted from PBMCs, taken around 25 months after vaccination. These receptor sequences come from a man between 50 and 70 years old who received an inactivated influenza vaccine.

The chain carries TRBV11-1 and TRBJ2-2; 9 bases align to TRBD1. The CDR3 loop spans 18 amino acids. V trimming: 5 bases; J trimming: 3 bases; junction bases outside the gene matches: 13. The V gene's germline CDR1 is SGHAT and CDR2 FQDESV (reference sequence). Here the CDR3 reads CASSHPFGQGRDTGELFF. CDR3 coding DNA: TGTGCCAGCAGCCATCCCTTTGGACAGGGGCGAGACACCGGGGAGCTGTTTTTT.

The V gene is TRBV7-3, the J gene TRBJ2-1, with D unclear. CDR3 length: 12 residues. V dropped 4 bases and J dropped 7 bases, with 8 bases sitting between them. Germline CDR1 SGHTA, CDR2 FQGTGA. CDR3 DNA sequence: TGTGCCAGCAGCTCGTACCTAAATGAGCAGTTCTTC. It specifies CASSSYLNEQFF.

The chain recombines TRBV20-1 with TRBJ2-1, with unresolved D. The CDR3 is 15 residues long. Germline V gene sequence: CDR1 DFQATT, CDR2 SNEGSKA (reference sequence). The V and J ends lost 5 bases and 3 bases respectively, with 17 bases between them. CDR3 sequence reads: CSAAPPSVRYNEQFF. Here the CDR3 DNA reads TGCAGTGCTGCCCCTCCCTCGGTACGCTACAATGAGCAGTTCTTC.

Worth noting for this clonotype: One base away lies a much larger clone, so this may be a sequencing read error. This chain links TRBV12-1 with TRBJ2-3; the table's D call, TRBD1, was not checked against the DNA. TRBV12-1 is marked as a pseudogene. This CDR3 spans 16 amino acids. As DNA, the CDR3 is TGTGCCATCAGCTCCGAGACAGGGGGAAGCACAGATACGCAGTATTTT. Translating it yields CAISSETGGSTDTQYF.

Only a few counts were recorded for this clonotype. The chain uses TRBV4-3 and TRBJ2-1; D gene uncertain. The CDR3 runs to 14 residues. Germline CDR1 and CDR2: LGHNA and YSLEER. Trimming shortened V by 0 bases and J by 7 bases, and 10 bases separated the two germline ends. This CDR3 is CASSQDGYTNEQFF. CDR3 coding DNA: TGCGCCAGCAGCCAAGATGGCTACACGAATGAGCAGTTCTTC.

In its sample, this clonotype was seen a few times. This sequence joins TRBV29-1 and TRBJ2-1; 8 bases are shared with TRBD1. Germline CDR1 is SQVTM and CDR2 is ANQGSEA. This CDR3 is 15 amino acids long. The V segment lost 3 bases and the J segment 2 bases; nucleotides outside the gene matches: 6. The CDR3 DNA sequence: TGCAGCGTTGACTTCGGGACAGGCCCCTACAATGAGCAGTTCTTC. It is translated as CSVDFGTGPYNEQFF.

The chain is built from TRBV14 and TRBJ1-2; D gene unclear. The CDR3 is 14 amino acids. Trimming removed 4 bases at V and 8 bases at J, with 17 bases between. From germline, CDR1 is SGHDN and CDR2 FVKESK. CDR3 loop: CASSPGILGSGYTF. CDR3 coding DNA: TGTGCCAGCAGCCCCGGGATCCTCGGGAGCGGCTACACCTTC. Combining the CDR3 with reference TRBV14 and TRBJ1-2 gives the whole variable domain EAGVTQFPSHSVIEKGQTVTLRCDPISGHDNLYWYRRVMGKEIKFLLHFVKESKQDESGMPNNRFLAERTGGTYSTLKVQPAELEDSGVYFCASSPGILGSGYTFGSGTRLTVV.

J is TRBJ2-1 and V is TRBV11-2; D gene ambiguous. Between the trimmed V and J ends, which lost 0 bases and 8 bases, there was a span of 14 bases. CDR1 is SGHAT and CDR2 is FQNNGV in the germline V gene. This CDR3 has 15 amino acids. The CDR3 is CASSLDPISKYEQFF. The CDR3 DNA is TGTGCCAGCAGCTTAGATCCCATCAGTAAGTATGAGCAGTTCTTC.

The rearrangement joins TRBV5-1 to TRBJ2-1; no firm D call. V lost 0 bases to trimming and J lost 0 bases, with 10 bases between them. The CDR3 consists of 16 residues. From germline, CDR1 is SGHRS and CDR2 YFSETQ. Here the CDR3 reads CASSLVGVSSYNEQFF. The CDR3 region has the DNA TGCGCCAGCAGCTTGGTTGGGGTCAGCTCCTACAATGAGCAGTTCTTC.

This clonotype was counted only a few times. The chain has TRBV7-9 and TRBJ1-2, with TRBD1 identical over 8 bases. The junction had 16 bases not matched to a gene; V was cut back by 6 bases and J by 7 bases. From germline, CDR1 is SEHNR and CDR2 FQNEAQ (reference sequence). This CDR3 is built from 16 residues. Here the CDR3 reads CASRYTGTGGLSGYTF. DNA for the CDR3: TGTGCCAGCAGGTATACCGGGACAGGAGGTCTATCTGGCTACACCTTC.

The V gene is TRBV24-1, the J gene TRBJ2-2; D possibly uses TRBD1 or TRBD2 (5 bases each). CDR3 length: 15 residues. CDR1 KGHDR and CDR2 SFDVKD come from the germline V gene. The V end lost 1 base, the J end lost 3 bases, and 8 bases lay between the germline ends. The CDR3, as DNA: TGTGCCACCAGTGATTTAGGGACGGACACCGGGGAGCTGTTTTTT. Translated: CATSDLGTDTGELFF.

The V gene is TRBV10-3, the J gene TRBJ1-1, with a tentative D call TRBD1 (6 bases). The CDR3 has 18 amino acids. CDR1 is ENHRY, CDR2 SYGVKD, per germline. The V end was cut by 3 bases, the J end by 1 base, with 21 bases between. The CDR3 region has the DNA TGTGCCATCAGTGAATATCCCCTTCGGGAGGGGGAGAACACTGAAGCTTTCTTT. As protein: CAISEYPLREGENTEAFF.

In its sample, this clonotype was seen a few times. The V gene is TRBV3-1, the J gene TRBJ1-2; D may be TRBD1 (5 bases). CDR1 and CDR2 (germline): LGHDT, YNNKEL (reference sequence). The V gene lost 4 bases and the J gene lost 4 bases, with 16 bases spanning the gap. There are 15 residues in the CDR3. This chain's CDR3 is CASSPRHDRLYGYTF. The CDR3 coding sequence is TGTGCCAGCAGCCCCCGACACGACAGACTCTATGGCTACACCTTC.

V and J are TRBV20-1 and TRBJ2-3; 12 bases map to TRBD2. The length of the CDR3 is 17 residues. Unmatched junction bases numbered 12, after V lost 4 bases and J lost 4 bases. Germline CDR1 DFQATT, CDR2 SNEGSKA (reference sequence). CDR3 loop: CSAKLAGGKQGADTQYF. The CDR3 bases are TGCAGTGCTAAACTAGCGGGGGGCAAACAAGGGGCAGATACGCAGTATTTT.

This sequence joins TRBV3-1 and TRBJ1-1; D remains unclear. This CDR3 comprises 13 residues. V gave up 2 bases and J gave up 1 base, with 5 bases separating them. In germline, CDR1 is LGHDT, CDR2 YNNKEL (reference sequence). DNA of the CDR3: TGTGCCAGCAGCCAACAAAGGAACACTGAAGCTTTCTTT. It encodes CASSQQRNTEAFF.